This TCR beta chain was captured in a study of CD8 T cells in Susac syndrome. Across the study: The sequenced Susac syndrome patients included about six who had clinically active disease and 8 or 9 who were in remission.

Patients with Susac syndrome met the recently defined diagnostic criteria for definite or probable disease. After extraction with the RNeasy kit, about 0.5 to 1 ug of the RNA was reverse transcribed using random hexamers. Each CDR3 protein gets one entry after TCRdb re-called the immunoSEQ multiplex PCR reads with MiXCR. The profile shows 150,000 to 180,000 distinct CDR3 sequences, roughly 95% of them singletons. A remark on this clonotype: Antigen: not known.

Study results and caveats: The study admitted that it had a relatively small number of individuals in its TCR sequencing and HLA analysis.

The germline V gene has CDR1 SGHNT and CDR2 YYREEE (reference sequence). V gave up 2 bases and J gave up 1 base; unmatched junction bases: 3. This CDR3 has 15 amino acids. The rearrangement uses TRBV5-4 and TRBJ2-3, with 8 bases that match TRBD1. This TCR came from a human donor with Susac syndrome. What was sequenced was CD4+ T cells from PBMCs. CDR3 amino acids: CASSLSTGGTDTQYF. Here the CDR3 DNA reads TGTGCCAGCAGCTTATCGACAGGGGGCACAGATACGCAGTATTTT. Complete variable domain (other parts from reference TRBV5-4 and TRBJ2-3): ETGVTQSPTHLIKTRGQQVTLRCSSQSGHNTVSWYQQALGQGPQFIFQYYREEENGRGNFPPRFSGLQFPNYSSELNVNALELDDSALYLCASSLSTGGTDTQYFGPGTRLTVL.